These 8 T cell receptor beta chains were sequenced from one sample in a study of blood T cell repertoires in COVID-19. Clones were sequenced by immunoSEQ multiplex PCR, and TCRdb holds only the in-frame ones, with some missing. In the table there are some 170,000 clones, roughly 82% of which are singletons. Source material: peripheral blood. The receptors come from a woman in her 70s with acute or convalescent COVID-19.

This clone has a single count. For the CDR3, the DNA is TGCGCCAGCAGCCACGGGACAGGCTACGAGCAGTACTTC. Protein product: CASSHGTGYEQYF. V and J are TRBV4-3 and TRBJ2-7; 8 bases map to TRBD1. V lost 3 bases and J lost 3; bases outside the gene matches: 1. Germline-derived CDR1 and CDR2 are LGHNA and YSLEER. The CDR3 length is 13 residues.

This chain joins TRBV18 and TRBJ1-3; D might be TRBD1 (6 bases). Trimming pared 3 bases from V and 0 bases from J, leaving 12 bases between. Germline V CDR1 and CDR2: KGHSH, LQKENI. The length of the CDR3 is 16 residues. The CDR3 DNA follows: TGTGCCAGCTCACCGACAGGATCTAGCTCTGGAAACACCATATATTTT. This gives the protein CASSPTGSSSGNTIYF. Complete variable domain (other parts from reference TRBV18 and TRBJ1-3): NAGVMQNPRHLVRRRGQEARLRCSPMKGHSHVYWYRQLPEEGLKFMVYLQKENIIDESGMPKERFSAEFPKEGPSILRIQQVVRGDSAAYFCASSPTGSSSGNTIYFGEGSWLTVV.

The V gene is TRBV9, the J gene TRBJ2-3; TRBD2 aligns across 10 bases. Germline V gene lookup returns CDR1 SGDLS and CDR2 YYNGEE. CDR3 length equals 15 residues. Trimming at V came to 2 bases and at J to 0 bases, leaving 0 bases not matched to a gene. The CDR3 loop is CASSVTSGSTDTQYF. In DNA form, the CDR3 reads TGTGCCAGCAGCGTGACTAGCGGGAGCACAGATACGCAGTATTTT.

V is TRBV5-5 and J is TRBJ2-3, with D possibly being TRBD2 (5 bases). Trimming cost V 2 bases and J 6 bases, with 16 bases left between them. The CDR3 extends over 15 amino acids. Per germline, CDR1 SGHKS and CDR2 YYEKEE (reference sequence). The CDR3 DNA reads TGTGCCAGCAGCTTAGGCGGAAACCGAGGGGATACGCAGTATTTT. This sequence encodes CASSLGGNRGDTQYF.

The V and J genes are TRBV4-1 and TRBJ1-6, with 9 bases fitting TRBD1. This CDR3 comprises 20 residues. Germline V gives CDR1 MGHRA, CDR2 YSYEKL. J lost 6 bases, V lost 4 bases, and 19 bases had no gene match. The CDR3 region is CASSRTPPGQGKVGNSPLHF. The CDR3 DNA follows: TGCGCCAGCAGCCGGACCCCACCGGGACAGGGCAAAGTCGGTAATTCACCCCTCCACTTT.

This chain connects TRBV28 to TRBJ1-2; D perhaps matches TRBD1 (6 bases). The germline gives CDR1 MDHEN, CDR2 SYDVKM. The CDR3 has 13 amino acids. V lost 9 bases to trimming and J lost 1 base, with 12 bases between them. CDR3 amino acids: CASLRTDNYGYTF. Written as DNA, the CDR3 is TGTGCCAGTCTTCGGACAGATAACTATGGCTACACCTTC.

The chain is built from TRBV14 and TRBJ1-1; D remains ambiguous. CDR1 SGHDN and CDR2 FVKESK come from the germline V gene. V lost 4 bases and J lost 13, with 19 bases in between. The CDR3 covers 13 residues. CDR3: CASSPTSGMRVFF. The DNA for the CDR3 is TGTGCCAGCAGCCCCACCTCGGGTATGCGAGTTTTCTTT.

The V call is TRBV5-6, the J call TRBJ2-1; 14 nucleotides match TRBD2. With V trimmed by 4 bases and J by 6 bases, 9 bases remained unmatched. CDR3 length: 17 residues. Germline values: CDR1 SGHDT, CDR2 YYEEEE. The CDR3 region is CASSPRTSGRTVNEQFF. CDR3 DNA: TGTGCCAGCAGCCCAAGGACTAGCGGGAGGACGGTCAATGAGCAGTTCTTC. The full variable domain, in which reference TRBV5-6 and TRBJ2-1 provide the parts outside the CDR3, is DAGVTQSPTHLIKTRGQQVTLRCSPKSGHDTVSWYQQALGQGPQFIFQYYEEEERQRGNFPDRFSGHQFPNYSSELNVNALLLGDSALYLCASSPRTSGRTVNEQFFGPGTRLTVL.